These 30 T cell receptor beta chains originate from one sample sequenced in a study of CD8 T cells in Susac syndrome. The authors reverse transcribed roughly 0.5 to 1 ug RNA with random hexamers. TCRdb passed the immunoSEQ multiplex PCR reads through MiXCR, listing each CDR3 protein once. The sample contains hundreds of thousands of distinct CDR3 sequences, around 93% of which appear only once. The sample comprised CD4+ T cells from PBMCs. The receptors shown here come from a human donor with multiple sclerosis.

The J gene is TRBJ1-3, the V gene TRBV29-1, with 7 bases fitting TRBD1. V lost 6 bases to trimming and J lost 6 bases; unmatched junction nucleotides: 8. The length of the CDR3 is 13 residues. Looked up from germline, CDR1 is SQVTM and CDR2 is ANQGSEA. The CDR3 nucleotides read TGCAGCGTGAGACAGGGCACTGAAAACACCATATATTTT. As protein: CSVRQGTENTIYF.

The CDR3 loop is CASSLEFGAAGINQPQHF. CDR3 coding DNA: TGTGCCAGCAGTTTAGAGTTTGGGGCGGCTGGGATAAATCAGCCCCAGCATTTT. The V and J genes are TRBV28 and TRBJ1-5, with a weak D call TRBD1 (5 bases). The germline gives CDR1 MDHEN, CDR2 SYDVKM. Trimming shortened V by 2 bases and J by 4 bases, and 21 bases separated the two germline ends. The CDR3 sequence is 18 residues long. The full variable domain, with the rest looked up from reference TRBV28 and TRBJ1-5, is DVKVTQSSRYLVKRTGEKVFLECVQDMDHENMFWYRQDPGLGLRLIYFSYDVKMKEKGDIPEGYSVSREKKERFSLILESASTNQTSMYLCASSLEFGAAGINQPQHFGDGTRLSIL.

The chain combines TRBV5-1 with TRBJ1-5; D may be TRBD1 (5 bases). Germline V gene sequence: CDR1 SGHRS, CDR2 YFSETQ. There are 15 residues in the CDR3. V was trimmed by 4 bases and J by 7 bases, leaving 18 bases between them. CDR3: CASSPGEGVWQPQHF. CDR3 DNA: TGCGCCAGCAGCCCGGGGGAGGGTGTTTGGCAGCCCCAGCATTTT.

CDR3 amino acids: CASSPGQIGEAFF. For the CDR3, the DNA is TGTGCCAGCAGTCCCGGACAGATTGGGGAAGCTTTCTTT. This chain joins TRBV6-2 or TRBV6-3 and TRBJ1-1; D is perhaps TRBD1 (6 bases). V was pared by 5 bases and J by 8 bases, with 15 bases between. In germline, CDR1 is MNHEY, CDR2 SVGEGT. The CDR3 extends over 13 amino acids.

The chain employs TRBV12-3 or TRBV12-4 and TRBJ2-7, with a tentative D call TRBD1 (5 bases). V was cut by 3 bases and J by 6 bases, with 9 bases left in between. CDR3 length equals 12 residues. The CDR3 coding sequence is TGTGCCAGCAGTTTTTCGACAGCCGAGCAGTACTTC. Its translation is CASSFSTAEQYF.

J is TRBJ1-1 and V is TRBV20-1; unclear D gene. V lost 5 bases and J lost 0, with 10 bases in between. This CDR3 is 13 amino acids long. Germline lookup yields CDR1 DFQATT and CDR2 SNEGSKA (reference sequence). As DNA, the CDR3 is TGCAGTGCTCGAGCGGATTTGAACACTGAAGCTTTCTTT. It specifies CSARADLNTEAFF.

This clonotype has a single count. This rearrangement joins TRBV3-1 to TRBJ1-2, with D uncertain. This CDR3 spans 13 amino acids. V was trimmed by 7 bases and J by 8 bases, leaving 17 bases between them. CDR1 is LGHDT and CDR2 is YNNKEL in the germline V gene (reference sequence). The CDR3 protein is CASNSGRARGYTF. As DNA, the CDR3 is TGTGCCAGCAACTCCGGGCGAGCGAGAGGCTACACCTTC.

The V call is TRBV25-1, the J call TRBJ2-2; 12 nucleotides match TRBD2. This CDR3 comprises 17 residues. Germline values: CDR1 MGHDK, CDR2 SYGVNS. J was trimmed by 6 bases and V by 2 bases; bases with no gene match: 7. CDR3 bases: TGTGCCAGCAGTGAAGCTAGCGGGAGGGTCTGGGCCGGGGAGCTGTTTTTT. It is translated as CASSEASGRVWAGELFF.

The J gene is TRBJ1-4, the V gene TRBV10-3, with D possibly being TRBD1 (5 bases). This CDR3 is built from 14 residues. CDR1 and CDR2 (germline): ENHRY, SYGVKD. V was clipped by 3 bases and J by 7 bases, with 12 bases between them. The CDR3 coding sequence is TGTGCCATCAGTGACGCGGGGCGCAGTGAAAAACTGTTTTTT. It translates to CAISDAGRSEKLFF.

The rearrangement uses TRBV29-1 and TRBJ1-1; 7 bases agree with TRBD1. V was clipped by 7 bases and J by 5 bases; unmatched bases: 19. Germline CDR1 and CDR2: SQVTM and ANQGSEA. The CDR3 contains 16 residues. CDR3 sequence: CSAEDRASADVTEAFF. CDR3 in DNA: TGCAGCGCAGAAGACAGGGCCTCCGCCGACGTGACTGAAGCTTTCTTT.

The chain links TRBV7-8 to TRBJ2-4; weak D call: TRBD1 (5 bases). V was clipped by 1 base and J by 8 bases, with 24 bases between them. Germline lookup yields CDR1 SGHVS and CDR2 FQNEAQ. This CDR3 comprises 18 residues. The CDR3 here is CASSLDRNLPQGGHIQYF. The DNA for the CDR3 is TGTGCCAGCAGCTTAGACCGGAATCTTCCGCAGGGTGGGCACATTCAGTACTTC.

This clonotype has just a few counts. The genes are TRBV14 and TRBJ2-5; D is uncertain. The CDR3 runs 13 residues. V lost 5 bases, J lost 5 bases, and 12 bases lay in between. Germline CDR1 is SGHDN and CDR2 is FVKESK. The CDR3 protein is CASSTRVRETQYF. The CDR3 DNA reads TGTGCCAGCAGCACCCGAGTCCGGGAGACCCAGTACTTC.

The V call is TRBV30, the J call TRBJ1-5; D gene unclear. The CDR3 totals 13 residues. Germline V gene sequence: CDR1 GTSNPN, CDR2 SVGIG (reference sequence). V was cut by 2 bases and J by 0 bases, with 5 bases left in between. Here the CDR3 reads CAWSINSNQPQHF. As DNA, the CDR3 is TGTGCCTGGAGTATCAATAGCAATCAGCCCCAGCATTTT.

This chain links TRBV29-1 with TRBJ1-1; D may be TRBD1 (6 bases). Germline CDR1 and CDR2: SQVTM and ANQGSEA. The CDR3 covers 14 residues. V lost 6 bases, J lost 5 bases, and 19 bases lay in between. The CDR3 nucleotides are TGCAGCGTCCGTTGGGGGGCAGGAGGGACTGAAGCTTTCTTT. Amino acids: CSVRWGAGGTEAFF.

This sequence joins TRBV27 and TRBJ1-2; 8 bases line up with TRBD1. Germline V lookup: CDR1 MNHEY, CDR2 SMNVEV (reference sequence). V lost 4 bases to trimming and J lost 0 bases; unmatched junction nucleotides: 1. The CDR3 loop spans 14 amino acids. CDR3 nucleotide sequence: TGTGCCAGCAGTTCGACAGGGGCTAACTATGGCTACACCTTC. Translation gives CASSSTGANYGYTF.

This chain joins TRBV12-5 and TRBJ1-5; D gene unclear. Germline V gives CDR1 LGHNT, CDR2 FRNRAP. The length of the CDR3 is 15 residues. Between the trimmed V and J ends, which lost 0 bases and 2 bases, there was a span of 8 bases. CDR3 DNA: TGTGCTAGTGGTTTGGTATTCGAGGGCAATCAGCCCCAGCATTTT. The encoded protein is CASGLVFEGNQPQHF.

The V gene is TRBV6-2 or TRBV6-3, the J gene TRBJ2-7; 9 bases agree with TRBD2. The junction had 8 bases not matched to a gene; V was cut back by 5 bases and J by 6 bases. Germline assignment: CDR1 MNHEY and CDR2 SVGEGT. The CDR3 contains 14 residues. The DNA for the CDR3 is TGTGCCAGCAGTCTTAGCGGGGGAGCATCCGAGCAGTACGTC. Protein sequence: CASSLSGGASEQYV.

The chain combines TRBV7-8 with TRBJ2-5, with D possibly matching TRBD2 (10 bases). The CDR3 contains 18 residues. Germline V gene data show CDR1 as SGHVS and CDR2 as FQNEAQ. Trimming took 6 bases from V and 4 from J, leaving 27 bases between them. In DNA, the CDR3 is TGTGCCAGCAGTCTGGGACAGGGTGGGCTAGCGGGAGTAGAGACCCAGTACTTC. Protein product: CASSLGQGGLAGVETQYF.

The V call is TRBV4-1, the J call TRBJ2-2, with TRBD2 identical over 13 bases. The CDR3 sequence is 20 residues long. Germline V gene lookup returns CDR1 MGHRA and CDR2 YSYEKL. V shed 4 bases, J shed 1 base, and the junction held 12 bases outside the gene matches. The CDR3 nucleotides are TGCGCCAGCAGCCTAGAGCAAGGACTAGCGGGGGAAGGGAACACCGGGGAGCTGTTTTTT. The encoded protein is CASSLEQGLAGEGNTGELFF.

The chain couples TRBV20-1 to TRBJ1-3; tentatively, D is TRBD1 (5 bases). CDR1 is DFQATT and CDR2 is SNEGSKA in the germline V gene (reference sequence). With 0 bases removed from V and 4 bases from J, the gap between germline ends came to 13 bases. The CDR3 extends over 15 amino acids. The CDR3 spells CSARDPWGDGNTIYF. CDR3 DNA: TGCAGTGCTAGAGATCCCTGGGGGGACGGAAACACCATATATTTT.

In nucleotides, the CDR3 is TGTGCCAGCAGCAAAGCGCCGGGGGAAGCCAAAAACATTCAGTACTTC. Encoded protein: CASSKAPGEAKNIQYF. V is TRBV21-1 and J is TRBJ2-4; the DNA was not compared with TRBD1, the D call given in the table. TRBV21-1 is assigned pseudogene status. There are 16 residues in the CDR3.

V is TRBV30 and J is TRBJ1-5; D is uncertain. The CDR3 is made up of 13 amino acids. CDR1 GTSNPN and CDR2 SVGIG come from the germline V gene (reference sequence). V shed 0 bases and J shed 0 bases, with 3 bases lying between them. CDR3 sequence (DNA): TGTGCCTGGAGTGTAGATAGCAATCAGCCCCAGCATTTT. This encodes CAWSVDSNQPQHF.

This chain joins TRBV12-3 or TRBV12-4 and TRBJ1-5; D gene ambiguous. The V and J ends lost 6 bases and 3 bases respectively, with 12 bases between them. This CDR3 has 14 amino acids. Here the CDR3 reads CASRYGSNNQPQHF. As DNA, the CDR3 is TGTGCCAGCAGATACGGGTCTAACAATCAGCCCCAGCATTTT.

The chain is built from TRBV5-1 and TRBJ2-6, with 7 bases that match TRBD1. The CDR3 has 16 amino acids. Germline CDR1 is SGHRS and CDR2 is YFSETQ. Trimming removed 4 bases from V and 0 bases from J; junction bases left unmatched: 4. CDR3 in DNA: TGCGCCAGCAGCCCGGACAGGTCCTCTGGGGCCAACGTCCTGACTTTC. As protein: CASSPDRSSGANVLTF.

V and J are TRBV10-3 and TRBJ2-2; D is possibly TRBD1 (5 bases). The CDR3 totals 13 residues. The germline CDR1 and CDR2 sequences are ENHRY and SYGVKD. Trimming pared 4 bases from V and 5 bases from J, leaving 8 bases between. CDR3 sequence reads: CAISVQGTGELFF. The CDR3 DNA reads TGTGCCATCAGTGTTCAGGGTACCGGGGAGCTGTTTTTT.

The CDR3 bases are TGTGCCAGCAGCGTTAGCGGGGGGCCAAATCAGCCCCAGCATTTT. The encoded protein is CASSVSGGPNQPQHF. The J gene is TRBJ1-5, the V gene TRBV12-3 or TRBV12-4, with TRBD1 as a possible D gene (6 bases). Trimming removed 6 bases at V and 4 bases at J, with 16 bases between. The CDR3 consists of 15 residues.

The V gene is TRBV13, the J gene TRBJ1-4; D unclear. V was pared by 3 bases and J by 12 bases, with 26 bases between. CDR1 is PRHDT and CDR2 is FYEKMQ in the germline V gene (reference sequence). The CDR3 has 17 amino acids. The CDR3 sequence: CASSLRSGGLTPRELFF. Written as DNA, the CDR3 is TGTGCCAGCAGCTTGAGGTCGGGCGGCCTGACCCCCCGGGAACTGTTTTTT.

The CDR3 DNA reads as TGTGCCAGCAGCCCGCCTACAGTCCCCTATGGCTACACCTTC. It codes for CASSPPTVPYGYTF. The chain links TRBV5-4 to TRBJ1-2; D is ambiguous. V shed 4 bases and J shed 4 bases, with 14 bases lying between them. The CDR3 sequence is 14 residues long. Looked up from germline, CDR1 is SGHNT and CDR2 is YYREEE (reference sequence). Looking up the rest from reference TRBV5-4 and TRBJ1-2 gives the full variable domain: ETGVTQSPTHLIKTRGQQVTLRCSSQSGHNTVSWYQQALGQGPQFIFQYYREEENGRGNFPPRFSGLQFPNYSSELNVNALELDDSALYLCASSPPTVPYGYTFGSGTRLTVV.

V and J are TRBV4-1 and TRBJ1-2, with 9 bases fitting TRBD1. This CDR3 comprises 15 residues. Trimming cost V 4 bases and J 5 bases; bases outside gene matches: 8. Per the germline V gene, CDR1 is MGHRA and CDR2 is YSYEKL. Written as DNA, the CDR3 is TGCGCCAGCAGCCCCACTGGGGGGACAGGGTATGGCTACACCTTC. It specifies CASSPTGGTGYGYTF.

The V and J genes are TRBV19 and TRBJ1-3, with 9 bases fitting TRBD1. The CDR3 consists of 17 residues. CDR1 is LNHDA and CDR2 is SQIVND in the germline V gene (reference sequence). V lost 6 bases and J lost 1; bases outside the gene matches: 10. CDR3 region: CASSNTGGKYSGNTIYF. In DNA, the CDR3 is TGTGCCAGTAGCAATACAGGGGGCAAGTATTCTGGAAACACCATATATTTT.